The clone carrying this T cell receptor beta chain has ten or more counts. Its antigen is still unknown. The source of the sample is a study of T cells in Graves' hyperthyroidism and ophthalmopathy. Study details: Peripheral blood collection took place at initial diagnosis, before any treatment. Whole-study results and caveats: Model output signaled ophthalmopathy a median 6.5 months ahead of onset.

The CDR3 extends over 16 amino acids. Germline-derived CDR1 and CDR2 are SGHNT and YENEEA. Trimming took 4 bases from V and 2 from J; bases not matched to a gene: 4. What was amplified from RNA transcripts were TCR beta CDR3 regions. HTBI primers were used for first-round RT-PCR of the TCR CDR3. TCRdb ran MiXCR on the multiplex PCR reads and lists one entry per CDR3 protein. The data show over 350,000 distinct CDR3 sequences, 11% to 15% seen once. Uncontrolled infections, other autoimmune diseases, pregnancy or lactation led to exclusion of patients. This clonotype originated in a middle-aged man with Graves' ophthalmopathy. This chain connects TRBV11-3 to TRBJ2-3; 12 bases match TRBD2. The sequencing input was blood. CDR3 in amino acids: CASSSGLAGITDTQYF. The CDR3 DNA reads TGTGCCAGCAGCTCTGGACTAGCGGGGATCACAGATACGCAGTATTTT.